This entry describes one T cell receptor (beta chain). Its antigen is not known. Other nucleotide sequences in the sample specify the same CDR3. Germline V lookup: CDR1 MNHEY, CDR2 SMNVEV (reference sequence). The CDR3 loop spans 13 amino acids. Deletions cut 3 bases from V and 1 base from J, with 7 bases between. The data stem from a study of shared clonotypes between healthy human individuals. At deep level, the assay was performed. Genomic DNA (from each subset) was split evenly across several immunoSEQ plates. Clones were read by immunoSEQ multiplex PCR, and TCRdb kept only the in-frame ones, dropping some. The sample holds about 2.2 million clones, roughly 93% seen once. Naive CD8 cells lacked CD45RO and underwent positive selection for CCR7, leaving out terminally differentiated effector memory CD45RA+ cells. Free of recent acute infections or vaccinations, the donors were healthy HIV-negative adults.

Study-wide results and caveats: Sharing across four donors was highest in naive CD4 (roughly 5%) and lowest in memory CD8 (roughly 0.4%).

V gene TRBV27 combines with J gene TRBJ2-7; D is undetermined. Material for sequencing was naive CD8+ T cells from PBMCs. The TCR comes from a man aged 18-30 years in good health. Some clones in this sample may be carry-over from other donors' samples. The CDR3 spells CASSLIGSYEQYF. In DNA form, the CDR3 reads TGTGCCAGCAGTTTGATTGGATCCTACGAGCAGTACTTC.